This T cell receptor (beta chain) appears in the sequencing data of a study of T cell clones after liver transplantation. Background on the study: TCRbeta sequencing after a pre-transplant mixed lymphocyte reaction identified graft-donor-reactive clones, later tracked in post-transplant blood. Study-level findings and limits: Compared with third party-reactive sequences, donor-reactive ones declined more, independent of withdrawal success. The donor-reactive repertoire was only partly measurable in a couple of subjects, lacking donor cells.

Sorting of unstimulated PBMCs yielded separate CD3+CD4+ and CD3+CD8+ fractions. The CDR3 sequence is 15 residues long. V lost 0 bases, J lost 5 bases, and 5 bases stayed unmatched. Per the germline V gene, CDR1 is SGHNT and CDR2 is YYREEE (reference sequence). For this clone: As yet, its antigen is unknown.

Method: immunoSEQ multiplex PCR; TCRdb's copy keeps in-frame clones and lacks some. The sample records 72,000 or so clones, 70% to 90% being singletons. The specimen was CD4+ T cells from blood, collected at the 22-month timepoint. This chain connects TRBV5-4 to TRBJ2-5; 9 nucleotides match TRBD1. This clonotype originated in a human patient who received a liver transplant. A subset of T cells may come from the graft donor. CDR3 residues: CASSLDRGRQETQYF. The CDR3 DNA reads as TGTGCCAGCAGCTTGGACAGGGGGCGACAGGAGACCCAGTACTTC.